This TCR beta chain stems from a study of Graves' ophthalmopathy and Graves' hyperthyroidism. Study conclusions and caveats: From stable hyperthyroidism, ophthalmopathy was separated by a 13-signature model with just over 85% sensitivity and under 84% specificity. The authors also found most expanded thyroid clonotypes above 0.001 frequency in blood.

Investigators amplified TCR beta CDR3 regions from RNA transcripts. Amplification began with first-round RT-PCR using HTBI primers, then second-round multiplex PCR was performed. TCRdb called the multiplex PCR reads again in MiXCR, with one record for every CDR3 protein. The table lists 300,000 to 400,000 distinct CDR3 sequences, 15% to 20% of them singletons. Physicians reached a diagnosis by relying on clinical symptoms, serum thyroxine, TRAb, thyroid ultrasound and orbital computed tomography. Out of around 9.5 ml of fresh peripheral blood, PBMCs were obtained. This clonotype was found many times. Antigen unknown. Source material: peripheral blood. This receptor was identified in an adult woman with stable Graves' hyperthyroidism.

This CDR3 is CSGLLGGYIEAFF. The CDR3 DNA follows: TGCAGCGGCCTTCTTGGGGGCTACATTGAAGCTTTCTTT. The V and J genes are TRBV29-1 and TRBJ1-1, with a possible D match to TRBD1 (6 bases). V was clipped by 7 bases and J by 7 bases, with 19 bases between them. Germline CDR1 SQVTM, CDR2 ANQGSEA. The CDR3 is 13 amino acids.